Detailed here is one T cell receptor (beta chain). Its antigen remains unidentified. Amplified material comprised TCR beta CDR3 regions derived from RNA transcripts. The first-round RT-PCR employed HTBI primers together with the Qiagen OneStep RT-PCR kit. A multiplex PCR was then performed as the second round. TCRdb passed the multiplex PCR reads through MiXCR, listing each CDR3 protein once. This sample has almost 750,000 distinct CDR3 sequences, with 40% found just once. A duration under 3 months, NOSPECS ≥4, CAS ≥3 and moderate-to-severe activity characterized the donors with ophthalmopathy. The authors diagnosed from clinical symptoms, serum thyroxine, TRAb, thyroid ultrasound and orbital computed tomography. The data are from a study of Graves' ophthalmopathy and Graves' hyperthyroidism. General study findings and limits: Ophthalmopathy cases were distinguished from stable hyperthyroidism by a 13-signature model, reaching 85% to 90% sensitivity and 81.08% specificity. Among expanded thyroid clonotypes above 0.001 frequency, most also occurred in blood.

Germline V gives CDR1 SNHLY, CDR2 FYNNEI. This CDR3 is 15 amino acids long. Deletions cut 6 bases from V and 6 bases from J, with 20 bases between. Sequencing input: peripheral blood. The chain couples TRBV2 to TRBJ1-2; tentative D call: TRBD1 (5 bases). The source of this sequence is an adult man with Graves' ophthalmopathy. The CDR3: CASSQDSLAGNGYTF. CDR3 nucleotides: TGTGCCAGCAGCCAAGATTCCTTGGCAGGGAATGGCTACACCTTC.